This T cell receptor beta chain was retrieved from a study of T-cell memory formation after mild COVID-19. Study context: There were largely donor-specific TCR clusters.

The trim removed 3 bases at V and 0 bases at J, leaving 2 bases unmatched. Germline V CDR1 and CDR2: MNHEY, SVGEGT. There are 16 residues in the CDR3. Points from the study as a whole: Contracting CD8+ clones were enriched in EMRA, CD4+ mainly in CM and EM. The SARS-CoV-2 specificity of second-wave clones reaching peak at day 37 remained unverified.

Constant-segment-primed 5'RACE gave TCR alpha and TCR beta cDNA libraries with sample barcodes and UMIs. MiXCR, run by TCRdb on the 5' RACE reads, gives a single entry per CDR3 protein. The table includes about 180,000 distinct CDR3 sequences, around 15% detected once. The table lists this clonotype with a few counts. Its specificity is not known. The TCR comes from an adult woman who had mild COVID-19 (a few samples of this study predate the infection). Cell type and time point are not known. Sequencing used PBMCs or a T cell subset sorted from them (not recorded which). The chain joins TRBV6-2 or TRBV6-3 to TRBJ2-3, with 11 bases that match TRBD2. CDR3 DNA: TGTGCCAGCAGTTATGGGACTAGCGGTAGCACAGATACGCAGTATTTT. This translates into CASSYGTSGSTDTQYF.